This TCR beta chain derives from a study of Graves' ophthalmopathy and Graves' hyperthyroidism. The CDR3 extends over 14 amino acids. With 4 bases removed from V and 2 bases from J, the gap between germline ends came to 11 bases. Per the germline V gene, CDR1 is LNHDA and CDR2 is SQIVND (reference sequence). Ten or more counts support this clonotype. Amplification of the TCR beta CDR3 regions used RNA transcripts (as template). HTBI primers served in a first-round RT-PCR, which a second-round multiplex PCR followed. TCRdb reprocessed the multiplex PCR reads via MiXCR and lists one record per CDR3 protein. The sample shows roughly 420,000 distinct CDR3 sequences, around 20% of them seen only once.

The gene calls are TRBV19 and TRBJ1-2, with D tentatively TRBD1 (6 bases). The receptor was derived from a woman between 18 and 30 years old with stable Graves' hyperthyroidism. The sequenced material came from peripheral blood. CDR3 DNA sequence: TGTGCCAGTAGTACGACAGGAGTAAACTATGGCTACACCTTC. Protein sequence: CASSTTGVNYGYTF.